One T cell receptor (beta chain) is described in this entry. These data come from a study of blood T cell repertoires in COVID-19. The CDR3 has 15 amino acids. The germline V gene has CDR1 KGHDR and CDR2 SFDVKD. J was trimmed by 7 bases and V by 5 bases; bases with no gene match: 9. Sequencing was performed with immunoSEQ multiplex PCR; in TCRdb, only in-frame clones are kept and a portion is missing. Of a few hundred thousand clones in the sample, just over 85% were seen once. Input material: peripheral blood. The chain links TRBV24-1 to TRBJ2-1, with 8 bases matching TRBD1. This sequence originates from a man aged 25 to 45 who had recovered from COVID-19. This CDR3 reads CATSVLRQGRNEQFF. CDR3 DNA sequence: TGTGCCACCAGTGTCCTTCGACAGGGGCGGAATGAGCAGTTCTTC.